Listed below are T cell receptor beta chains from one sample, sequenced in a study of blood T cell repertoires in COVID-19. The protocol was immunoSEQ multiplex PCR, while the TCRdb copy is restricted to in-frame clones and leaves out a portion. Of about 91,000 clones listed, approximately 78% are singletons. Material for sequencing was peripheral blood. The source of these receptors is a man aged 45-65 years with active or convalescent COVID-19. Each CDR3 is given with its conserved first and last residue. D genes are given only for firm matches. Not all rows give a size; the values are once, few, many and, for expanded clones, a class.

J,V,D,size,DNA,CDR3
TRBJ1-2,TRBV7-2,TRBD1,.,TGTGCCAGCAGCAAGGACAGGAACTATGGCTACACCTTC,CASSKDRNYGYTF
TRBJ2-7,TRBV28,.,.,TGTGCCAGCAGTTTCTCACGCGCCGGGGCCTACGAGCAGTACTTC,CASSFSRAGAYEQYF
TRBJ2-1,TRBV5-1,TRBD2,.,TGCGCCAGCAGCCCGGGACTAGCGGGGGGGCACAATGAGCAGTTCTTC,CASSPGLAGGHNEQFF
TRBJ2-2,TRBV21-1,.,.,TGTGCCAGCAGCTTGACTAGCGGGGGGGCCCCGAACACCGGGGAGCTGTTTTTT,CASSLTSGGAPNTGELFF
TRBJ2-3,TRBV9,TRBD2,.,TGTGCCAGCAGCCCCGGACTAGCCCTAGATACGCAGTATTTT,CASSPGLALDTQYF
TRBJ2-1,TRBV2,.,.,TGTGCCAGCAGTGCCCAAGGAGATGAGCAGTTCTTC,CASSAQGDEQFF
TRBJ1-1,TRBV10-3,.,.,TGTGCCATCAGTGAGTCAGTTTTATCGGGTGGGAACACTGAAGCTTTCTTT,CAISESVLSGGNTEAFF
TRBJ2-2,TRBV19,.,once,TGTGCCAGTAGTAACGGGTCGGACACCGGGGAGCTGTTTTTT,CASSNGSDTGELFF
TRBJ1-4,TRBV5-1,TRBD1,.,TGCGCCAGCAGCTTGGGGAGAACAGGGGTTTTTGAAAAACTGTTTTTT,CASSLGRTGVFEKLFF
TRBJ1-1,TRBV6-2/TRBV6-3,.,.,TGTGCCAGCAGTTACTCGATAGCCCCCCGGGGCACTGAAGCTTTCTTT,CASSYSIAPRGTEAFF
TRBJ1-1,TRBV4-2,TRBD1,.,TGTGCCAGCAGCCAAGCCTTCGGACAGGGGGTTGAAGCTTTCTTT,CASSQAFGQGVEAFF
TRBJ1-2,TRBV5-6,.,.,TGTGCCAGCAGCTTCCGACAGGAAGCTAACTATGGCTACACCTTC,CASSFRQEANYGYTF
TRBJ1-1,TRBV5-1,TRBD1,.,TGCGCCAGCAGCTATACAGGGGGTGAGACTGAAGCTTTCTTT,CASSYTGGETEAFF
TRBJ1-3,TRBV18,.,.,TGTGCCAGCTCATCGGGTCCCCCCCGTCCTTTATCTGGAAACACCATATATTTT,CASSSGPPRPLSGNTIYF
TRBJ1-6,TRBV6-1,TRBD1,.,TGTGCCAGCAGTGAAGTCAGGGGGTATTCACCCCTCCACTTT,CASSEVRGYSPLHF
TRBJ1-1,TRBV9,.,.,TGTGCCAGCAGCGTTGAGGCAGGGATAACGAACACTGAAGCTTTCTTT,CASSVEAGITNTEAFF
TRBJ2-3,TRBV2,TRBD2,few,TGTGCCAGCAGTGAAGAAAGAACGGGGGGACCTAGCACAGATACGCAGTATTTT,CASSEERTGGPSTDTQYF
TRBJ2-2,TRBV7-2,TRBD2,.,TGTGCCAGCAGCCCGAGCGGGAGCACCGGGGAGCTGTTTTTT,CASSPSGSTGELFF